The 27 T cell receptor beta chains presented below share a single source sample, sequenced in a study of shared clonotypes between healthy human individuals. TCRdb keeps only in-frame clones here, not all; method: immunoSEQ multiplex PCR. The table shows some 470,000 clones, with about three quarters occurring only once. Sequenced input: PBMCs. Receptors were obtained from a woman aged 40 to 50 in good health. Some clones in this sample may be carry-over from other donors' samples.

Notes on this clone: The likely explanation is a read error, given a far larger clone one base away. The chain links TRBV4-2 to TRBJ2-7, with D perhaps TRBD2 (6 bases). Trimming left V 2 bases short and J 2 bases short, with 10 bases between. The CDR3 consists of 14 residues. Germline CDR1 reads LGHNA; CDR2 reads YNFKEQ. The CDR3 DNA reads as TGTGCCAGCAGCCAATTTGCGGGGCCCTACGAGCAGTACTTC. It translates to CASSQFAGPYEQYF.

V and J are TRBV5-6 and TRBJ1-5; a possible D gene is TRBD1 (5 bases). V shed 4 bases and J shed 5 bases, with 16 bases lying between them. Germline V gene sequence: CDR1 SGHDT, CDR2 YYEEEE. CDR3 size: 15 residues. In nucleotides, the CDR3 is TGTGCCAGCAGCATCGCTGGGGGTATCGATCAGCCCCAGCATTTT. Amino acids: CASSIAGGIDQPQHF.

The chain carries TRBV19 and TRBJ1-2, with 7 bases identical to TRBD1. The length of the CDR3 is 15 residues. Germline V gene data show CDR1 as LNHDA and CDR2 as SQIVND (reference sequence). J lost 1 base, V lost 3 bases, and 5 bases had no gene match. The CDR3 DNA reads TGTGCCAGTAGTATTGAAGGGGACAGTAACTATGGCTACACCTTC. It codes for CASSIEGDSNYGYTF.

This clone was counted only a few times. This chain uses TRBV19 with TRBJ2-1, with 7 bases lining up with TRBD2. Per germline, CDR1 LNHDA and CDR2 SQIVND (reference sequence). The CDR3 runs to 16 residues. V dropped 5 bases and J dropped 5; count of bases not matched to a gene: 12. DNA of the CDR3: TGTGCCAGTAGTCCCCCGGGCGGGAGTTGGGACAATGAGCAGTTCTTC. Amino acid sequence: CASSPPGGSWDNEQFF.

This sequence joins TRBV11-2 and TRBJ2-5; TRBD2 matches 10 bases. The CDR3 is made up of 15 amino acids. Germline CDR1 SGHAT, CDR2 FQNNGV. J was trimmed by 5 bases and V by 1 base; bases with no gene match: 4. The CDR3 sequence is CASSLAGSGGETQYF. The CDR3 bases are TGTGCCAGCAGCTTAGCGGGTAGCGGGGGGGAGACCCAGTACTTC.

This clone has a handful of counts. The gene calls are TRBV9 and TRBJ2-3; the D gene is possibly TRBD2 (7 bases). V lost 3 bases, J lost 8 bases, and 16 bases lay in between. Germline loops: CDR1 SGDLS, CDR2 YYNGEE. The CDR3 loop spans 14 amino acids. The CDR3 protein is CASSGGGGGLTQYF. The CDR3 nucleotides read TGTGCCAGCAGCGGAGGTGGCGGGGGCCTTACGCAGTATTTT.

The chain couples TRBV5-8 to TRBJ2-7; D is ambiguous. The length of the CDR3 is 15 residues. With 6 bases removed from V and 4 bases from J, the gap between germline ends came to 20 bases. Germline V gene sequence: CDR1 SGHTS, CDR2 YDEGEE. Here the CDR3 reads CASTPFARSGYEQYF. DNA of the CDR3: TGTGCCAGCACCCCTTTCGCCCGCAGTGGGTACGAGCAGTACTTC.

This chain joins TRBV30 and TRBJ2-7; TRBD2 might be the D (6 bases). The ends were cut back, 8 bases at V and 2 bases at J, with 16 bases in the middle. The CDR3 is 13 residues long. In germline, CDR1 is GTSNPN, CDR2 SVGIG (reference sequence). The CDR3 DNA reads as TGTGCCGGAGGGGTGGCAGAAACCTACGAGCAGTACTTC. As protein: CAGGVAETYEQYF.

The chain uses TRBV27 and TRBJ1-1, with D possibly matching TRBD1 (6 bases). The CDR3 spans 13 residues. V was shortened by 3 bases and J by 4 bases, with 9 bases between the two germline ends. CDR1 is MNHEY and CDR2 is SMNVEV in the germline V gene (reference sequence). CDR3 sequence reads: CASSFRGRTEAFF. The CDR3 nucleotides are TGTGCCAGCAGTTTCAGGGGTCGCACTGAAGCTTTCTTT.

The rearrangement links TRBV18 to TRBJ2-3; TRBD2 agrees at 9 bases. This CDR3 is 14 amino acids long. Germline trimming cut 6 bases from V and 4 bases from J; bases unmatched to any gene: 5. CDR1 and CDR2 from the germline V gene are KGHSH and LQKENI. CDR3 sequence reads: CASSLAGEADTQYF. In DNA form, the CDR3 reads TGTGCCAGCTCCTTAGCGGGAGAAGCAGATACGCAGTATTTT.

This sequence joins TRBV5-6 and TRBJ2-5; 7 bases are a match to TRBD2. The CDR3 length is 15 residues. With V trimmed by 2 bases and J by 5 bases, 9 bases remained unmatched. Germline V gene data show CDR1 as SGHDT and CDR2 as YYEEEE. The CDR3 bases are TGTGCCAGCAGCTTTTTGGGCGGGAGTTTGGAGACCCAGTACTTC. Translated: CASSFLGGSLETQYF. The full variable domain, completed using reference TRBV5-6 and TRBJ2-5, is DAGVTQSPTHLIKTRGQQVTLRCSPKSGHDTVSWYQQALGQGPQFIFQYYEEEERQRGNFPDRFSGHQFPNYSSELNVNALLLGDSALYLCASSFLGGSLETQYFGPGTRLLVL.

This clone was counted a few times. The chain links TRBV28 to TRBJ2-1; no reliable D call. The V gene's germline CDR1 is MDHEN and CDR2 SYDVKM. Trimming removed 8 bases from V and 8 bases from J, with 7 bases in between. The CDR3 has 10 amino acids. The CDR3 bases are TGTGCCAGCCGGAGCGATGAGCAGTTCTTC. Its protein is CASRSDEQFF.

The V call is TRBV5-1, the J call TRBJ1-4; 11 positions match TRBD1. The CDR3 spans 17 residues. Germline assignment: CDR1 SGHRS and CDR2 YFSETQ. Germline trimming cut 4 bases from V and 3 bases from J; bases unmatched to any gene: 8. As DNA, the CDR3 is TGCGCCAGCAGCGGAGGGACAGGGGGTAGTTCTAATGAAAAACTGTTTTTT. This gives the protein CASSGGTGGSSNEKLFF.

Here the CDR3 DNA reads TGTGCCAGCAGTTGGGGGACTGATGAGCAGTTCTTC. Protein sequence: CASSWGTDEQFF. This chain joins TRBV28 and TRBJ2-1, with TRBD2 as a possible D gene (6 bases). Germline V lookup: CDR1 MDHEN, CDR2 SYDVKM. V shed 4 bases and J shed 8 bases, with 9 bases lying between them. The CDR3 spans 12 residues.

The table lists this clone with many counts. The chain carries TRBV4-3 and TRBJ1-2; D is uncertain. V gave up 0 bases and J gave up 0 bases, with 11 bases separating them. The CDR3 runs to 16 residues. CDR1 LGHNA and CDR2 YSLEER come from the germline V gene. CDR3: CASSQDGGRTNYGYTF. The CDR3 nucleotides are TGCGCCAGCAGCCAAGACGGCGGCAGGACTAACTATGGCTACACCTTC.

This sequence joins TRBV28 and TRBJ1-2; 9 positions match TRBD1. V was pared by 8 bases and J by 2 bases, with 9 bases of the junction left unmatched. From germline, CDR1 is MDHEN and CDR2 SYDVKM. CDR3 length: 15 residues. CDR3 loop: CASDSPGTGNYGYTF. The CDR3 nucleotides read TGTGCCAGCGATAGTCCCGGGACAGGGAACTATGGCTACACCTTC.

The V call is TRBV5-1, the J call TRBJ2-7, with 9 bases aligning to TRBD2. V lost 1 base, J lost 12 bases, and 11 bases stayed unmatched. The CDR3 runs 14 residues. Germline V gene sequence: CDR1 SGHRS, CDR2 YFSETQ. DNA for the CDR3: TGCGCCAGCAGCTTGCAATCTAGCGGGGCCCGCTTGTACTTC. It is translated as CASSLQSSGARLYF.

Here the CDR3 DNA reads TGTGCCAGCAGCTTAGGATACATTGAGGTCAGTCCTAACAATGAGCAGTTCTTC. Translated, it gives CASSLGYIEVSPNNEQFF. V usage is TRBV7-2 and J usage is TRBJ2-1; D gene uncertain. Germline lookup yields CDR1 SGHTA and CDR2 FQGNSA. Trimming cost V 1 base and J 5 bases, with 21 bases left between them. The length of the CDR3 is 18 residues.

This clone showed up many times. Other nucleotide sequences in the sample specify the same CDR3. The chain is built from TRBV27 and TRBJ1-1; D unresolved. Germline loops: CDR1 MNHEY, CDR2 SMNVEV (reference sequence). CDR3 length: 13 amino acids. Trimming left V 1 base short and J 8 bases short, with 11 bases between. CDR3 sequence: CASSLWGSREAFF. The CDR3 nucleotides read TGTGCCAGCAGTTTATGGGGATCCAGGGAAGCTTTCTTT.

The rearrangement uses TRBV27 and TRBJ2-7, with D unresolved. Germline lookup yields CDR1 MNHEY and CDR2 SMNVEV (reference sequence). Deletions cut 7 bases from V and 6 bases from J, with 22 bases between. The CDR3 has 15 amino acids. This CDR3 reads CASTSLGNPMGEQYF. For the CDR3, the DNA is TGTGCCAGCACCTCTTTGGGGAACCCCATGGGCGAGCAGTACTTC.

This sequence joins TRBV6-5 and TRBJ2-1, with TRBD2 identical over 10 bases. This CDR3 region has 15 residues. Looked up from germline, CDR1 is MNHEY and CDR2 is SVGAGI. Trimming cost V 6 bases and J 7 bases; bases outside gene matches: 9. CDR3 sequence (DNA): TGTGCCAGCAGCCCCCGGGGACTAGCGAGGAATGAGCAGTTCTTC. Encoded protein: CASSPRGLARNEQFF.

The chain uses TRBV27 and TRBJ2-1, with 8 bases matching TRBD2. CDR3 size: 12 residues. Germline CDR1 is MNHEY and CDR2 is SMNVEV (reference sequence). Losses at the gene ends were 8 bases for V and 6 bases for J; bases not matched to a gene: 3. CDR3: CASQGLVNEQFF. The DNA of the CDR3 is TGTGCCAGCCAGGGACTAGTCAATGAGCAGTTCTTC.

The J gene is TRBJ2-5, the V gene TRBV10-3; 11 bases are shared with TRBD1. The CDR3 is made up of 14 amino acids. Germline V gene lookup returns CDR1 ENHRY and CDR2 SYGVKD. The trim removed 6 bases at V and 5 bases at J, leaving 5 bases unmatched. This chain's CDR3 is CAISRTGGLETQYF. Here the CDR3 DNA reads TGTGCCATCAGCCGGACAGGGGGCTTGGAGACCCAGTACTTC.

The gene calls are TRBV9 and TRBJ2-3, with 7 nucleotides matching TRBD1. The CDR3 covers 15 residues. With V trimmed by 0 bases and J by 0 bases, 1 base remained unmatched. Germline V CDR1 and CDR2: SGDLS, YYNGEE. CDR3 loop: CASSVETGSTDTQYF. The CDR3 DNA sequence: TGTGCCAGCAGCGTAGAGACAGGGAGCACAGATACGCAGTATTTT.

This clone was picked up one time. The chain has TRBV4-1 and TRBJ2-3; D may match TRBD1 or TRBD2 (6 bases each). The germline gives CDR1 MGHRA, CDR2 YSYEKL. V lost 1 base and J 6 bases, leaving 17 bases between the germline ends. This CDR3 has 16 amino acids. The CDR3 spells CASSQGRGHLEDTQYF. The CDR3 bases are TGCGCCAGCAGCCAAGGCCGGGGGCATCTTGAGGATACGCAGTATTTT.

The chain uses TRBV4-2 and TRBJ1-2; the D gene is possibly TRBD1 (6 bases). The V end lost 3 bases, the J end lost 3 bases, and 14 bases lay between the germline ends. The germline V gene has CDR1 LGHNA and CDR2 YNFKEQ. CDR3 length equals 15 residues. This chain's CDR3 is CASSQRDIKDYGYTF. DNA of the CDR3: TGTGCCAGCAGCCAGAGGGACATCAAGGACTATGGCTACACCTTC.

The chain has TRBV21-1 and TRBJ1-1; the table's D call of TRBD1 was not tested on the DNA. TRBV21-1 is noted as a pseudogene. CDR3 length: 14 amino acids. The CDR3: CASSKDSPDTEAFF. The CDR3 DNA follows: TGTGCCAGCAGCAAAGACAGCCCTGACACTGAAGCTTTCTTT.